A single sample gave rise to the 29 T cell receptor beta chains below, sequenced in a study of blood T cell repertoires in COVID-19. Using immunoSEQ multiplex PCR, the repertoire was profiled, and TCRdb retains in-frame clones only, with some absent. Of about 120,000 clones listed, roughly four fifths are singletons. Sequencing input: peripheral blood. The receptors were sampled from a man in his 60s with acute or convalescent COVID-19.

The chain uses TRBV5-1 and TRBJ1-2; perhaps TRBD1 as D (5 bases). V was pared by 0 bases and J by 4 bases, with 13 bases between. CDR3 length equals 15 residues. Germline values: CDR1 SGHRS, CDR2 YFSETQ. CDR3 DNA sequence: TGCGCCAGCAGCTTGGTGGCCGGGACTCCCTATGGCTACACCTTC. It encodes CASSLVAGTPYGYTF.

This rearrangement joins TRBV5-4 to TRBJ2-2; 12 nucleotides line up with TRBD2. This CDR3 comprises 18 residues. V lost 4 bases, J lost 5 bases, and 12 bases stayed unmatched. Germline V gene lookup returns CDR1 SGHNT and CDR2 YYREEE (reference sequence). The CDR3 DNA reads TGTGCCAGCAGCCCACGACTAGCGGGGGCGAGGGGTACCGGGGAGCTGTTTTTT. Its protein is CASSPRLAGARGTGELFF. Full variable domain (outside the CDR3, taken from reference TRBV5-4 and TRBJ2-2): ETGVTQSPTHLIKTRGQQVTLRCSSQSGHNTVSWYQQALGQGPQFIFQYYREEENGRGNFPPRFSGLQFPNYSSELNVNALELDDSALYLCASSPRLAGARGTGELFFGEGSRLTVL.

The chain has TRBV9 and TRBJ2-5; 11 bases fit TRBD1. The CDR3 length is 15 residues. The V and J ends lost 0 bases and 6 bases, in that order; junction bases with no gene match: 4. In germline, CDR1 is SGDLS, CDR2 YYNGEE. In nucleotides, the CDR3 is TGTGCCAGCAGCGTAGAGGACAGGGGGCACAAGACCCAGTACTTC. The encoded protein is CASSVEDRGHKTQYF.

The CDR3 reads CASSATDSFNEKLFF. The CDR3 DNA is TGTGCCAGCAGTGCAACGGACAGCTTCAATGAAAAACTGTTTTTT. The chain joins TRBV6-4 to TRBJ1-4; possibly TRBD1 for D (6 bases). Germline lookup yields CDR1 MRHNA and CDR2 SNTAGT. V shed 4 bases and J shed 5 bases, with 14 bases lying between them. This CDR3 contains 15 residues.

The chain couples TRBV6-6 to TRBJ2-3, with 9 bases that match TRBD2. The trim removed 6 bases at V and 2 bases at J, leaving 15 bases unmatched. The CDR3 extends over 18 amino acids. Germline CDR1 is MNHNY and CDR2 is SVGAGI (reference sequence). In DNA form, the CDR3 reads TGTGCCAGCAGCCGATACGGAGCGGGGGGACAGTACACAGATACGCAGTATTTT. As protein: CASSRYGAGGQYTDTQYF.

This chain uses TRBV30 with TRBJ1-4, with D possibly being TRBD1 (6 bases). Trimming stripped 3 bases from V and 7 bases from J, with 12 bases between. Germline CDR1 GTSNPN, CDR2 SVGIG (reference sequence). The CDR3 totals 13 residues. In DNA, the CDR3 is TGTGCCTGGAGCCAAACGACAGGTGAAAAACTGTTTTTT. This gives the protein CAWSQTTGEKLFF.

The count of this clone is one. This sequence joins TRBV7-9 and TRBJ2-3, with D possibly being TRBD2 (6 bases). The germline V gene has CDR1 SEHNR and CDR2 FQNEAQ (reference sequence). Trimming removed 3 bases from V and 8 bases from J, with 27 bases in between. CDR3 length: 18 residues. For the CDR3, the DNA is TGTGCCAGCAGCTTGGGGGACTCGGAGGGACTCGGTCGCGGTACGCAGTATTTT. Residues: CASSLGDSEGLGRGTQYF.

The CDR3 coding sequence is TGCAGAGGGGGGGATTTGGAGGGGACTGAAGCTTTCTTT. It specifies CRGGDLEGTEAFF. The chain combines TRBV29-1 with TRBJ1-1; a possible D gene is TRBD1 (6 bases). Looked up from germline, CDR1 is SQVTM and CDR2 is ANQGSEA. CDR3 length equals 13 residues.

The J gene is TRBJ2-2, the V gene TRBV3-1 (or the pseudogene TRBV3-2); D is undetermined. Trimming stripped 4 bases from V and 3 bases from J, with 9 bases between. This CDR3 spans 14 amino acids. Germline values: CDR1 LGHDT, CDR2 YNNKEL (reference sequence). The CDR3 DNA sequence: TGTGCCAGCAGCCGCCCCGAGGACACCGGGGAGCTGTTTTTT. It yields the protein CASSRPEDTGELFF.

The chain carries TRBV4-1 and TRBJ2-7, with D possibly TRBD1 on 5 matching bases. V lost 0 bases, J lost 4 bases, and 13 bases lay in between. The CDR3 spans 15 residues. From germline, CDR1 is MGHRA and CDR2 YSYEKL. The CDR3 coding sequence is TGCGCCAGCAGCCAAGATAGTCCAGGGCGTTACGAGCAGTACTTC. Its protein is CASSQDSPGRYEQYF.

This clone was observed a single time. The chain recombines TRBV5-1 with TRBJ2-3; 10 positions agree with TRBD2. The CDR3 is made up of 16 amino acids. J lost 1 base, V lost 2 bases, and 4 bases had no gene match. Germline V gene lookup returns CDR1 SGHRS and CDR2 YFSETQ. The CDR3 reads CASSFSGTSGTDTQYF. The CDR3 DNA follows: TGCGCCAGCAGCTTTTCCGGGACTAGCGGCACAGATACGCAGTATTTT.

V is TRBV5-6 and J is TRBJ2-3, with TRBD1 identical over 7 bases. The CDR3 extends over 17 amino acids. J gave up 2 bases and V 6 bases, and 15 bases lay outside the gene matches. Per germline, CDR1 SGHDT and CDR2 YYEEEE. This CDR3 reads CASKAKERTGFTDTQYF. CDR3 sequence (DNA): TGTGCCAGCAAAGCCAAAGAGAGGACAGGCTTCACAGATACGCAGTATTTT.

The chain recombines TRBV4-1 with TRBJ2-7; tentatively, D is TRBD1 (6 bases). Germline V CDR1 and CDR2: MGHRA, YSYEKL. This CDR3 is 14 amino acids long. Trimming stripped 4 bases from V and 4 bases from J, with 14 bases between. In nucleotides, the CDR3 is TGCGCCAGCAGCCCTTTTGGGGGCGATTACGAGCAGTACTTC. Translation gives CASSPFGGDYEQYF.

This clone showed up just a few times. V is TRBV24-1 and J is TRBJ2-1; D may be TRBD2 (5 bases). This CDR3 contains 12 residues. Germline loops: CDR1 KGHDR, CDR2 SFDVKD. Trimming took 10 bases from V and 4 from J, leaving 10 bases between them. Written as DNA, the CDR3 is TGTGCCACTATGGACTGGTACAATGAGCAGTTCTTC. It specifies CATMDWYNEQFF.

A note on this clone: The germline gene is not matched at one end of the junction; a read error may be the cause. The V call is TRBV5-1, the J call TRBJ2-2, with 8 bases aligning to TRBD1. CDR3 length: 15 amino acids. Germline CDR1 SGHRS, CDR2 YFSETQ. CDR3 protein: CASSLDRADTGELFF. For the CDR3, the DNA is TGCGCCAGCAGTTTGGACAGGGCGGACACCGGGGAGCTGTTTTTT. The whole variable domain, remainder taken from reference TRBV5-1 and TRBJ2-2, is KAGVTQTPRYLIKTRGQQVTLSCSPISGHRSVSWYQQTPGQGLQFLFEYFSETQRNKGNFPGRFSGRQFSNSRSEMNVSTLELGDSALYLCASSLDRADTGELFFGEGSRLTVL.

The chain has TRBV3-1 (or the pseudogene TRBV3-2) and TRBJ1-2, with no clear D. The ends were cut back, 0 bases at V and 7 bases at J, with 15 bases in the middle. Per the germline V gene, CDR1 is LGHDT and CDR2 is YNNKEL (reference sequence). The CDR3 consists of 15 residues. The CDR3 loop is CASSQDGRGSSGYTF. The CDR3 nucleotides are TGTGCCAGCAGCCAAGACGGGAGAGGGAGTAGTGGCTACACCTTC.

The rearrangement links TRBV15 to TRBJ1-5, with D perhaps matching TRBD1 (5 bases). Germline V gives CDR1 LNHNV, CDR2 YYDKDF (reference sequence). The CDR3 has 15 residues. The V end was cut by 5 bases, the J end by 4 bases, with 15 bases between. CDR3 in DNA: TGTGCCACCAGCCAAAGTCAGGGCCGAAATCAGCCCCAGCATTTT. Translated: CATSQSQGRNQPQHF.

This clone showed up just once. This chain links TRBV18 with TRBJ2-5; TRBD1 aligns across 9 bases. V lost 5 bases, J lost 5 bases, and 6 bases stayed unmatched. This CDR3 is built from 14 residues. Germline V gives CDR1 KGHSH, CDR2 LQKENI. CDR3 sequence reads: CASSGTGREETQYF. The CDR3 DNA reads TGTGCCAGCTCAGGGACAGGGAGAGAGGAGACCCAGTACTTC. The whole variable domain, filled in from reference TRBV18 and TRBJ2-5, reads NAGVMQNPRHLVRRRGQEARLRCSPMKGHSHVYWYRQLPEEGLKFMVYLQKENIIDESGMPKERFSAEFPKEGPSILRIQQVVRGDSAAYFCASSGTGREETQYFGPGTRLLVL.

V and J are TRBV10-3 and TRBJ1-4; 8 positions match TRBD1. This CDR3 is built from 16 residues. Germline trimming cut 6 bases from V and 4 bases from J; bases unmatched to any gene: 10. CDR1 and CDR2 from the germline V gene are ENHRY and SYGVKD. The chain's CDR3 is CAISSAPDRDNEKLFF. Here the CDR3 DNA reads TGTGCCATCAGCTCAGCCCCGGACAGGGATAATGAAAAACTGTTTTTT.

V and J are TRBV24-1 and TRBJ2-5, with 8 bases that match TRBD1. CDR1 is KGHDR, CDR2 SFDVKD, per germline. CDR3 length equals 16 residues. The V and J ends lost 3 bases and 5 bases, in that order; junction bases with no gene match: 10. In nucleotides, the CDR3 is TGTGCCACCAGTGATGACGCCCAGGGGGCTCTGGAGACCCAGTACTTC. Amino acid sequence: CATSDDAQGALETQYF.

The CDR3 sequence is CASSVEPTGNEQFF. The CDR3 DNA follows: TGTGCCAGCAGCGTGGAACCGACAGGTAATGAGCAGTTCTTC. The gene calls are TRBV9 and TRBJ2-1; weak D call: TRBD1 (6 bases). Germline assignment: CDR1 SGDLS and CDR2 YYNGEE. The CDR3 has 14 residues. Between the trimmed V and J ends, which lost 2 bases and 7 bases, there was a span of 13 bases.

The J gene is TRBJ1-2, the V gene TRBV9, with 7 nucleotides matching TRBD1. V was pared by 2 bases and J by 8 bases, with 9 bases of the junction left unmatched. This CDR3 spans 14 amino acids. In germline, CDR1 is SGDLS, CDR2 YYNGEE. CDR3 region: CASSVGTGERGYTF. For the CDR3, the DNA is TGTGCCAGCAGCGTCGGCACAGGGGAGAGGGGCTACACCTTC.

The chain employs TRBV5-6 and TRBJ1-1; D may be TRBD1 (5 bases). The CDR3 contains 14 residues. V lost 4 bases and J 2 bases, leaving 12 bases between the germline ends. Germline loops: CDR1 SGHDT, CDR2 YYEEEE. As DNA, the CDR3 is TGTGCCAGCAGCCGGCCTGGGGCTAACACTGAAGCTTTCTTT. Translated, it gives CASSRPGANTEAFF.

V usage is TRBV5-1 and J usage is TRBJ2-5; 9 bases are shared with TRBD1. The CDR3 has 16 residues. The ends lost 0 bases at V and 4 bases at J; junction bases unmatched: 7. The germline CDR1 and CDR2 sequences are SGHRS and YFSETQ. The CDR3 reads CASSLGLLGQGETQYF. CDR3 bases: TGCGCCAGCAGCTTGGGACTTCTGGGACAGGGAGAGACCCAGTACTTC.

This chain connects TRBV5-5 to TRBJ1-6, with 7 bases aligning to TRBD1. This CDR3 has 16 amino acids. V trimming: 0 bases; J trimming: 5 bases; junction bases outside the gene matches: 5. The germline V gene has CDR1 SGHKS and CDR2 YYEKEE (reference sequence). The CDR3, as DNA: TGTGCCAGCAGCTTGGGGCGGACAGGCAATAATTCACCCCTCCACTTT. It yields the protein CASSLGRTGNNSPLHF.

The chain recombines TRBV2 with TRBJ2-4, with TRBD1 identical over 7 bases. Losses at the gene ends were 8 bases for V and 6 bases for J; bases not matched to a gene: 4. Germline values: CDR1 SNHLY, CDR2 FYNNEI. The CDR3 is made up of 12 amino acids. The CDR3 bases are TGTGCCAGCTACCGGGACAGAAACATTCAGTACTTC. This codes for CASYRDRNIQYF.

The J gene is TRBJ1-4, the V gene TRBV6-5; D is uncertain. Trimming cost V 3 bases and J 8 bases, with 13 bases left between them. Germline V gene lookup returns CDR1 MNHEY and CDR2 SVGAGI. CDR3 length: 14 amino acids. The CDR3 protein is CASSYREGGEKLFF. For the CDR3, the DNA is TGTGCCAGCAGTTATAGGGAGGGAGGCGAAAAACTGTTTTTT.

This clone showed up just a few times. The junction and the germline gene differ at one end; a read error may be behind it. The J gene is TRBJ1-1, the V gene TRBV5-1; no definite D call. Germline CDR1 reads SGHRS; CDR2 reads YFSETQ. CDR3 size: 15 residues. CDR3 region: CASSLDGVWNSEAFF. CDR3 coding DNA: TGCGCCAGCAGCTTGGACGGGGTGTGGAACTCTGAAGCTTTCTTT.

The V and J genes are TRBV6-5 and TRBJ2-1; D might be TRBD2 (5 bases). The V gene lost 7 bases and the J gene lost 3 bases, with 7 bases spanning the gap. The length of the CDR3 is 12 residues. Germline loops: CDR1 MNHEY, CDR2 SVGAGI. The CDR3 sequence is CASTGYYNEQFF. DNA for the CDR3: TGTGCCAGCACGGGGTACTACAATGAGCAGTTCTTC.